Detailed here is one TCR beta chain. Deletions cut 0 bases from V and 6 bases from J, with 18 bases between. Germline V gene sequence: CDR1 MNHNS, CDR2 SASEGT. The CDR3 has 17 residues. This sample was included in a study of blood T cell repertoires in COVID-19. Overall study context: COVID-19 samples collected from the United States, Italy and Spain covered acute and convalescent phases. T cells, B-cell-depleted T cells, or PBMCs supplied cDNA or gDNA.

Authors' processing steps: Reference gene primer amplification gave nucleated cell count estimates. Using immunoSEQ multiplex PCR, the repertoire was profiled, and TCRdb retains in-frame clones only, with some absent. V and J calls and clone size are those listed in that table; D and trimming were worked out from the DNA. The sample has 110,000 or so clones, about 86% seen once. The chain employs TRBV6-1 and TRBJ2-1, with D possibly TRBD2 on 8 matching bases. The sample consisted of peripheral blood. The sequence was obtained from a man between 65 and 80 years old who had recovered from COVID-19. CDR3 nucleotide sequence: TGTGCCAGCAGTGAAGCCCAGGGGGGCGGGAGGACCAATGAGCAGTTCTTC. This gives the protein CASSEAQGGGRTNEQFF.